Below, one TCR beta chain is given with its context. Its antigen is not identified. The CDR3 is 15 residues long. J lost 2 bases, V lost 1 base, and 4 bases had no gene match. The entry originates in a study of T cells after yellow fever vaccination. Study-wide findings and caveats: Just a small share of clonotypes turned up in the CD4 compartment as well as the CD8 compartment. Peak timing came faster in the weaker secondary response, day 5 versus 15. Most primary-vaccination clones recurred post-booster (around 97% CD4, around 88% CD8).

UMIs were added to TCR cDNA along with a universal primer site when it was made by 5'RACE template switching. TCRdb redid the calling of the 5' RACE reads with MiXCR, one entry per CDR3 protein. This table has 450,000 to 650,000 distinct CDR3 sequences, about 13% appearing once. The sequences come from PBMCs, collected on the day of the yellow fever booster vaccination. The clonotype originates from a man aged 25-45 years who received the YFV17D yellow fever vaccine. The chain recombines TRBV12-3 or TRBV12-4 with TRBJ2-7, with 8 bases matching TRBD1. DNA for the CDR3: TGTGCCAGCAGTTTAGGACAGGGGATAACCTACGAGCAGTACTTC. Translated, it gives CASSLGQGITYEQYF.